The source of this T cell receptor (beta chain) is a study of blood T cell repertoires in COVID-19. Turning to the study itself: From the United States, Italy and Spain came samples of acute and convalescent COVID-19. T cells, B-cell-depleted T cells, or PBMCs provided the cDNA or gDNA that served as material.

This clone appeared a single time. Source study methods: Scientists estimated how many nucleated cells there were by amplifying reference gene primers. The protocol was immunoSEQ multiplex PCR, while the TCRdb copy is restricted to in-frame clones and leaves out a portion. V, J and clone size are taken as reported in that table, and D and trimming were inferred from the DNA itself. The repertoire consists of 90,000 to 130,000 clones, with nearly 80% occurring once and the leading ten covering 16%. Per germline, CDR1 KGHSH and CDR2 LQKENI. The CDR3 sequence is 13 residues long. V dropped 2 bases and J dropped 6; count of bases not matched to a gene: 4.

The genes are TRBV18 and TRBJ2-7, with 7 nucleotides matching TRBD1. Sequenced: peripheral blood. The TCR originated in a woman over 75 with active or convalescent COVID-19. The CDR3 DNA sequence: TGTGCCAGCTCACCATCGACAGGGTCCGAGCAGTACTTC. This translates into CASSPSTGSEQYF. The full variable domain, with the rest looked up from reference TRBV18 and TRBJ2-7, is NAGVMQNPRHLVRRRGQEARLRCSPMKGHSHVYWYRQLPEEGLKFMVYLQKENIIDESGMPKERFSAEFPKEGPSILRIQQVVRGDSAAYFCASSPSTGSEQYFGPGTRLTVT.